This is a list of T cell receptor beta chains from one sample in a study of blood T cell repertoires in COVID-19. Assay used: immunoSEQ multiplex PCR; TCRdb lists only in-frame clones, some missing. The sample includes about 170,000 clones, about 87% of them seen just once. The sample consisted of peripheral blood. The source is a woman over 75 with COVID-19, enrolled during active disease. The CDR3 runs from the conserved cysteine through the conserved F or W. Each record gives: CDR3 length, J gene, V gene, CDR3 protein.

14,TRBJ2-2,TRBV5-4,CASSSGRALRELFF
13,TRBJ2-7,TRBV27,CASSQTGSYEQYF
12,TRBJ1-2,TRBV27,CASSADSYGYTF
13,TRBJ2-2,TRBV7-2,CASSSQGSRELFF
16,TRBJ1-1,TRBV9,CASSVVRRARDTEAFF
13,TRBJ2-7,TRBV11-1,CASSRPIEEGQYF
17,TRBJ2-2,TRBV19,CASSKGGRVIETGELFF
12,TRBJ1-1,TRBV11-2,CASSPQYVDAFF
16,TRBJ2-7,TRBV7-2,CASSHYPGSRRGEQYF
15,TRBJ2-1,TRBV6-5,CASSRDSLSYNEQFF
14,TRBJ1-1,TRBV11-3,CASSRGGVDTEAFF
16,TRBJ1-2,TRBV5-6,CASSLDLGQHGYGYTF
12,TRBJ1-2,TRBV12-3/TRBV12-4,CASTRANYGYTF
16,TRBJ1-2,TRBV19,CASSKPTGPISYGYTF
17,TRBJ1-2,TRBV5-1,CASSLETGPGLNYGYTF
18,TRBJ1-6,TRBV2,CASSVGGQGSFYNSPLHF
15,TRBJ1-1,TRBV7-2,CASSFTGTVNTEAFF
15,TRBJ2-1,TRBV4-2,CASSQDRGYYNEQFF
15,TRBJ2-1,TRBV19,CATRDSGIGINEQFF
13,TRBJ2-4,TRBV6-2/TRBV6-3,CASSFGGGNIQYF
15,TRBJ2-7,TRBV3-1/TRBV3-2,CASSQSTGRVYEQYF
14,TRBJ1-2,TRBV11-2,CASSFRGLGYGYTF
15,TRBJ2-7,TRBV7-2,CASSALTGGSYEQYF
12,TRBJ1-5,TRBV19,CASSIRYQPQHF
14,TRBJ1-2,TRBV18,CASSPGTGVYGYTF
17,TRBJ1-1,TRBV7-8,CASTSKGTGVAGTEAFF
17,TRBJ1-5,TRBV7-8,CASSLRSVDRLNQPQHF
19,TRBJ2-4,TRBV21-1,CASSKGGSGQDVAKNIQYF
16,TRBJ2-1,TRBV19,CASSSTSDLSYNEQFF
18,TRBJ2-2,TRBV7-6,CASRVERAGYGGTGELFF
14,TRBJ1-5,TRBV28,CASSQWGGLQPQHF
19,TRBJ1-5,TRBV15,CATSRDFIRTPDSNQPQHF
15,TRBJ2-2,TRBV11-2,CASSPRGANTGELFF
10,TRBJ2-3,TRBV20-1,CSTTRDTQYF
12,TRBJ1-1,TRBV5-1,CASSLRDSEAFF
16,TRBJ1-2,TRBV4-2,CASSQDFAREWDGYTF
14,TRBJ1-1,TRBV18,CASSRSNGNTEAFF
15,TRBJ1-3,TRBV7-2,CASSLGRRSGNTIYF
12,TRBJ2-5,TRBV20-1,CSASADEETQYF
13,TRBJ1-5,TRBV7-9,CASRELPREPQHF
11,TRBJ2-1,TRBV20-1,CSAPVDNEQFF
15,TRBJ1-5,TRBV11-2,CASSLSSDSNQPQHF
15,TRBJ2-7,TRBV7-6,CASSHPGQGRNEQYF
15,TRBJ1-5,TRBV25-1,CASSSSGGSSQPQHF
17,TRBJ2-7,TRBV7-2,CASSLAAPGPLVYEQYF
11,TRBJ1-1,TRBV28,CASIGGTEAFF
11,TRBJ1-2,TRBV6-5,CASSYRGGYTF
14,TRBJ1-1,TRBV28,CASSAPDRGTEAFF
14,TRBJ1-5,TRBV19,CASSQTGFNQPQHF
13,TRBJ1-2,TRBV15,CATSRDDIYGYTF
12,TRBJ1-1,TRBV29-1,CSVATGTTEAFF
14,TRBJ2-5,TRBV5-1,CASSLGQGLETQYF
15,TRBJ2-1,TRBV4-2,CASSQADRGSNEQFF
16,TRBJ2-2,TRBV5-6,CASSPKGGRSYGELFF
15,TRBJ2-7,TRBV5-4,CASSLAQGVTYEQYF
13,TRBJ2-3,TRBV12-3/TRBV12-4,CASRTGGRDTQYF
15,TRBJ1-5,TRBV6-6,CASRTQGRSNQPQHF